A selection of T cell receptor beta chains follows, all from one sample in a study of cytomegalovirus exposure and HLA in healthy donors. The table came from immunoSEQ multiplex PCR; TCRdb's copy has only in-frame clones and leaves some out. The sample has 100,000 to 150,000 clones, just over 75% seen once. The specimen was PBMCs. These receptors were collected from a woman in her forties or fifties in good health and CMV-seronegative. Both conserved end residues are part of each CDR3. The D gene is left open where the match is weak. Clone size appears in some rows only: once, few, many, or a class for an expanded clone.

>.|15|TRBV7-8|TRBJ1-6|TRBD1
CASSLSTGGNSPLHF
TGTGCCAGCAGCCTATCGACAGGGGGCAACTCACCCCTCCACTTT
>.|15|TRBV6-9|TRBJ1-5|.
CASTSGARGNQPQHF
TGTGCCAGCACCTCAGGGGCGCGGGGCAATCAGCCCCAGCATTTT
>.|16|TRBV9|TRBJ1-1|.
CASSPPGGGTNTEAFF
TGTGCCAGCAGCCCGCCCGGGGGGGGGACGAACACTGAAGCTTTCTTT
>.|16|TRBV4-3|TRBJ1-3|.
CASSQDSGGSGNTIYF
TGCGCCAGCAGCCAAGATAGCGGGGGCTCTGGAAACACCATATATTTT
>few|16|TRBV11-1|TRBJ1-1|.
CASSLEGARASTEAFF
TGTGCCAGCAGCTTAGAAGGGGCCCGTGCTAGCACTGAAGCTTTCTTT
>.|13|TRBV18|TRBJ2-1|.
CASSPVVADSGVF
TGTGCCAGCTCACCAGTAGTCGCCGACTCGGGAGTCTTC
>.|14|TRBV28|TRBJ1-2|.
CASSLYARASDYTF
TGTGCCAGCAGTTTATACGCCAGGGCCTCGGACTACACCTTC
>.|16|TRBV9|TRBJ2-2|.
CASSVALLRGTGELFF
TGTGCCAGCAGCGTAGCCCTCCTTAGGGGGACGGGGGAGCTGTTTTTT
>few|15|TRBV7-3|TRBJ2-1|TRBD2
CASSSGLAGRSEQFF
TGTGCCAGCAGCTCAGGACTAGCGGGAAGATCTGAGCAGTTCTTC
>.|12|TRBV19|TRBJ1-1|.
CASHNVDRGAFF
TGTGCCAGTCATAATGTGGACAGAGGAGCTTTCTTT
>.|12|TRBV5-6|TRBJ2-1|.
CASSLAPVEQFF
TGTGCCAGCAGCTTGGCCCCAGTTGAGCAGTTCTTC
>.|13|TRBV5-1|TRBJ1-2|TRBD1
CASSLTGDYGYTF
TGCGCCAGCAGCTTGACAGGGGACTATGGCTACACCTTC
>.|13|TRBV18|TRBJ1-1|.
CASSPLEGDKAFF
TGTGCCAGCTCACCCCTTGAGGGGGACAAAGCTTTCTTT
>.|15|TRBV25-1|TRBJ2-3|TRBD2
CASSEGLVVADTQYF
TGTGCCAGCAGTGAAGGACTAGTCGTAGCGGATACGCAGTATTTT
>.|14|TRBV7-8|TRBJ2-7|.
CASSLRAQRGEQYF
TGTGCCAGCAGCTTACGAGCCCAGAGAGGCGAGCAGTACTTC
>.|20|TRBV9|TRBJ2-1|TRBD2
CASSIGPGLAGRTDYNEQFF
TGTGCCAGCAGCATCGGGCCGGGACTAGCGGGACGGACGGACTACAATGAGCAGTTCTTC
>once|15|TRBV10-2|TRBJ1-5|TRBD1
CASTPTGNSNQPQHF
TGCGCCAGCACCCCGACAGGGAATAGCAATCAGCCCCAGCATTTT
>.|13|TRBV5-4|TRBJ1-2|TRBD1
CASSLGTGRGYTF
TGTGCCAGCAGCTTGGGGACAGGACGGGGCTACACCTTC
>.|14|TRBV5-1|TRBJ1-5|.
CASSFRGGNQPQHF
TGCGCCAGCAGCTTTAGGGGTGGCAATCAGCCCCAGCATTTT
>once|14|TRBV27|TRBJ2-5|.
CASSVEGAGETQYF
TGTGCCAGCAGTGTCGAAGGAGCCGGAGAGACCCAGTACTTC
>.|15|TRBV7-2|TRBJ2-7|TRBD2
CASSHRTSGSGEQYF
TGTGCCAGCAGCCATCGTACTAGCGGGAGTGGAGAGCAGTACTTC
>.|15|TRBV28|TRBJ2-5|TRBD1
CASSSRDRGRETQYF
TGTGCCAGCAGTTCCCGCGACAGGGGGCGAGAGACCCAGTACTTC
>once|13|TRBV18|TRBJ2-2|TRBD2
CASSQRESGELFF
TGTGCCAGCTCGCAGCGGGAGAGCGGGGAGCTGTTTTTT
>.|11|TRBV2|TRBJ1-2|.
CASTGNYGYTF
TGTGCCAGCACGGGTAACTATGGCTACACCTTC
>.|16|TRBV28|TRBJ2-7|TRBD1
CASRPQTGALFYEQYF
TGTGCCAGCAGGCCTCAGACAGGGGCCCTGTTCTACGAGCAGTACTTC
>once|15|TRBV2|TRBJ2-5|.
CASSEEQGSQETQYF
TGTGCCAGCAGTGAAGAACAGGGTTCCCAAGAGACCCAGTACTTC
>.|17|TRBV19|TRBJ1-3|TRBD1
CASFSQGQGFIGNTIYF
TGTGCCAGTTTCTCCCAGGGACAGGGTTTTATTGGAAACACCATATATTTT
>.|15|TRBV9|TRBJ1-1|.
CASSPRQGSNTEAFF
TGTGCCAGCAGCCCTCGACAAGGATCAAACACTGAAGCTTTCTTT
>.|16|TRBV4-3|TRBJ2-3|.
CASSQVRGPRADTQYF
TGCGCCAGCAGCCAAGTGCGGGGACCCCGCGCAGATACGCAGTATTTT
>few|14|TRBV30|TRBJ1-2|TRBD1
CAWSEDRGSSRYTF
TGTGCCTGGAGTGAGGACAGGGGCTCTAGTCGCTACACCTTC
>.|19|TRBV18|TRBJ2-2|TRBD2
CASSPIAGGQTVHTGELFF
TGTGCCAGCTCACCAATAGCGGGAGGGCAGACGGTGCACACCGGGGAGCTGTTTTTT
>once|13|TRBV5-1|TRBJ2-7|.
CASSLRVGLEQYF
TGCGCCAGCAGCTTGCGCGTCGGACTGGAGCAGTACTTC